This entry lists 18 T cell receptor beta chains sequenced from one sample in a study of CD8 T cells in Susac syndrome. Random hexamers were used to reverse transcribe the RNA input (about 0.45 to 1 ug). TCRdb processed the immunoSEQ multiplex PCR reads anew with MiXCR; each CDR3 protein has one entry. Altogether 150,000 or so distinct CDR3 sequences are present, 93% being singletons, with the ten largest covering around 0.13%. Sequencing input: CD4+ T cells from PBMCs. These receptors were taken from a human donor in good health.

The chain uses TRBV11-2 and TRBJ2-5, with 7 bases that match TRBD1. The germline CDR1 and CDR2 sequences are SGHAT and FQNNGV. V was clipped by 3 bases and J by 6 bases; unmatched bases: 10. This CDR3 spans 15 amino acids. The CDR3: CASSLALEGAKTQYF. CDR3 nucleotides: TGTGCCAGCAGCTTGGCTTTAGAGGGGGCGAAGACCCAGTACTTC.

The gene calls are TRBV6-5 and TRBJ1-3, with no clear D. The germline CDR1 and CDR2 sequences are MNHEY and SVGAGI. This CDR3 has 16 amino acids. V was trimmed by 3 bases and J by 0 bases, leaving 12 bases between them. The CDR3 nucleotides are TGTGCCAGCAGTTATGGGCCGGCAGACTCTGGAAACACCATATATTTT. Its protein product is CASSYGPADSGNTIYF.

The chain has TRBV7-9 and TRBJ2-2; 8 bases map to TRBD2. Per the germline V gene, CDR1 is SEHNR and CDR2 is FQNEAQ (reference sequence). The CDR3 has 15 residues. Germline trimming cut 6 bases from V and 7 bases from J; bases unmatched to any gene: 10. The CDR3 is CASRRTGTSSGELFF. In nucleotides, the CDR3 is TGTGCCAGCAGGAGAACCGGGACTAGTAGCGGGGAGCTGTTTTTT.

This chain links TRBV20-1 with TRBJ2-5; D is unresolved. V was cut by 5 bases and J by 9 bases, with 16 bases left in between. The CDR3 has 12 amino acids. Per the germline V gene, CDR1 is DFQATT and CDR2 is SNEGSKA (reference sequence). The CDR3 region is CSARRETQAQYF. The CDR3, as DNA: TGCAGTGCTCGCCGTGAGACCCAGGCCCAGTACTTC.

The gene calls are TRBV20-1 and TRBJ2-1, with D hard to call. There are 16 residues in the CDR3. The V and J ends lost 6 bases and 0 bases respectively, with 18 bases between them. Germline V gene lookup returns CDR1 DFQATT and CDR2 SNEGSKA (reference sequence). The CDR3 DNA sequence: TGCAGTGCCCCTCCGGTGGCCTCGAGCTCCTACAATGAGCAGTTCTTC. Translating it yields CSAPPVASSSYNEQFF.

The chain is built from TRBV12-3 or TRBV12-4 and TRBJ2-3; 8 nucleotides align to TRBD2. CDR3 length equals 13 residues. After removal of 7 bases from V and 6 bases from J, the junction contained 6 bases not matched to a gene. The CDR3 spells CASKNGGADTQYF. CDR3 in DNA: TGTGCCAGCAAAAACGGGGGGGCGGATACGCAGTATTTT.

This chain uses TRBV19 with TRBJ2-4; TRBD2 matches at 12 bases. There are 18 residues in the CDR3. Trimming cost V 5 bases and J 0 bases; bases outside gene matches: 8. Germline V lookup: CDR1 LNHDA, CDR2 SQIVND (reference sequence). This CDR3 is CASSRRLAGALAKNIQYF. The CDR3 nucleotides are TGTGCCAGTAGTCGACGACTAGCGGGGGCCTTAGCCAAAAACATTCAGTACTTC.

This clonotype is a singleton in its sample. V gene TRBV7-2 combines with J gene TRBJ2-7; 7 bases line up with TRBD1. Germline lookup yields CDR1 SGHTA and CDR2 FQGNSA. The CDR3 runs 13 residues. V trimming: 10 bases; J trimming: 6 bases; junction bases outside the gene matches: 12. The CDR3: CAITGQIGGEQYF. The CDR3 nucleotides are TGTGCCATCACGGGACAGATCGGCGGCGAGCAGTACTTC. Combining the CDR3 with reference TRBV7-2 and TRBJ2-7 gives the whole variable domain GAGVSQSPSNKVTEKGKDVELRCDPISGHTALYWYRQSLGQGLEFLIYFQGNSAPDKSGLPSDRFSAERTGGSVSTLTIQRTQQEDSAVYLCAITGQIGGEQYFGPGTRLTVT.

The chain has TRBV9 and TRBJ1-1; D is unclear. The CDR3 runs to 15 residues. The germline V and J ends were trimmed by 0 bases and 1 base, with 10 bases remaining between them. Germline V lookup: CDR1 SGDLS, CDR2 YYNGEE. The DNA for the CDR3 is TGTGCCAGCAGCGTAGGCGAACCCTCGAACACTGAAGCTTTCTTT. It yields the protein CASSVGEPSNTEAFF. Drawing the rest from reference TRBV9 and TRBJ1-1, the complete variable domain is DSGVTQTPKHLITATGQRVTLRCSPRSGDLSVYWYQQSLDQGLQFLIQYYNGEERAKGNILERFSAQQFPDLHSELNLSSLELGDSALYFCASSVGEPSNTEAFFGQGTRLTVV.

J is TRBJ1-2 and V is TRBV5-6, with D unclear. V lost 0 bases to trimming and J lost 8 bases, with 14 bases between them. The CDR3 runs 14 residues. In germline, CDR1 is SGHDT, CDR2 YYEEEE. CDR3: CASSLVVYGGGYTF. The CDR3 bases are TGTGCCAGCAGCTTGGTGGTTTACGGAGGGGGCTACACCTTC.

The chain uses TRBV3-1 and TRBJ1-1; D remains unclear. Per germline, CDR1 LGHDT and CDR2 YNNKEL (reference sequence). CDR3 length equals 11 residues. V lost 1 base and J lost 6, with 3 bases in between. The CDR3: CASSQAAEAFF. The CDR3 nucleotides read TGTGCCAGCAGCCAAGCGGCTGAAGCTTTCTTT. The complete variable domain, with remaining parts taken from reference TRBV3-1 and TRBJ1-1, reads DTAVSQTPKYLVTQMGNDKSIKCEQNLGHDTMYWYKQDSKKFLKIMFSYNNKELIINETVPNRFSPKSPDKAHLNLHINSLELGDSAVYFCASSQAAEAFFGQGTRLTVV.

The CDR3 is CASIEGSVYNEQFF. The CDR3 coding sequence is TGTGCCAGCATAGAGGGCTCAGTCTACAATGAGCAGTTCTTC. This chain uses TRBV2 with TRBJ2-1; TRBD2 might be the D (5 bases). V was clipped by 7 bases and J by 3 bases, with 13 bases between them. Per germline, CDR1 SNHLY and CDR2 FYNNEI. The CDR3 totals 14 residues.

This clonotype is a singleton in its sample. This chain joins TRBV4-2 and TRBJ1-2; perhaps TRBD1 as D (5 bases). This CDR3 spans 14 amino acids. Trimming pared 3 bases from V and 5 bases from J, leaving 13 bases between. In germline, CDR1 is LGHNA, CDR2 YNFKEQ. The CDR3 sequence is CASSQGEMMYGYTF. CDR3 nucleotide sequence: TGTGCCAGCAGCCAGGGGGAAATGATGTATGGCTACACCTTC.

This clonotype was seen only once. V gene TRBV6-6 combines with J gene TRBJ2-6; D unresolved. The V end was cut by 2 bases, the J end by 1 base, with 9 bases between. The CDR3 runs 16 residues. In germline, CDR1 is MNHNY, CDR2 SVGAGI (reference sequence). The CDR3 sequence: CASSYERQSGANVLTF. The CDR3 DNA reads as TGTGCCAGCAGTTACGAGAGGCAGTCTGGGGCCAACGTCCTGACTTTC.

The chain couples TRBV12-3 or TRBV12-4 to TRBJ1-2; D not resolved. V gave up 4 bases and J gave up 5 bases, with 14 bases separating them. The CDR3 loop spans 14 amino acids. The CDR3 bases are TGTGCCAGCAGTTCGGACTTAGGCGGGTATGGCTACACCTTC. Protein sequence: CASSSDLGGYGYTF.

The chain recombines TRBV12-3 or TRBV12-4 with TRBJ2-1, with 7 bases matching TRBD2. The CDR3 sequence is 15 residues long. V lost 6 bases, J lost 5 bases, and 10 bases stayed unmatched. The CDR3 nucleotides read TGTGCCAGCAGGGAGAGTAGCGGGCAACACAATGAGCAGTTCTTC. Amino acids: CASRESSGQHNEQFF.

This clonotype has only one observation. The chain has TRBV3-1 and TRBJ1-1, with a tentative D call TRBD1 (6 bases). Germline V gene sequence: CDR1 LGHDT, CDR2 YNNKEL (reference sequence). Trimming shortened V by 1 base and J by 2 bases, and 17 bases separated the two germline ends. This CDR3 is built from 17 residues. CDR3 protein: CASSQALPDRENTEAFF. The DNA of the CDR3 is TGTGCCAGCAGCCAAGCCCTTCCGGACAGAGAAAACACTGAAGCTTTCTTT.

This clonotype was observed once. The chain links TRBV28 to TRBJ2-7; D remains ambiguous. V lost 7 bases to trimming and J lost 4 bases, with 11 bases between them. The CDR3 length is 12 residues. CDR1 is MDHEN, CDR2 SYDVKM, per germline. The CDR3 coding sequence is TGTGCCAGCACCGGAGTCGGTTACGAGCAGTACTTC. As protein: CASTGVGYEQYF.